This T cell receptor (beta chain) was sequenced during a study of beta chain features in type 1 diabetes. Reverse transcription of all isolated RNA meant that expressed TCRB transcripts were sequenced. This table comes from immunoSEQ multiplex PCR, and its TCRdb copy is limited to in-frame clones, with some not included. The sample includes 300,000 or so clones, less than 10% of them seen just once. The table lists this clone with many counts. The CDR3 has 14 residues. Deletions cut 1 base from V and 5 bases from J, with 13 bases between. CDR1 and CDR2 from the germline V gene are SGHRS and YFSETQ. The TCR originated in a woman between 18 and 30 years old in good health. Sequencing was carried out using central memory CD4+ T cells from blood. The chain employs TRBV5-1 and TRBJ2-7, with D perhaps assigned TRBD1 or TRBD2 (6 bases each). The CDR3 here is CASSLFGGLDEQYF. The CDR3 region has the DNA TGCGCCAGCAGCTTGTTCGGGGGCCTCGACGAGCAGTACTTC.